The sequence of this T cell receptor beta chain was determined in a study of vaccination and CD4 T cells after COVID-19. Study-wide context: Collection of post-COVID samples occurred a median 101 days after diagnosis, spanning a range of 35 to 161. Study results and limitations: Spike mono-reactivity was evident in 304 of the 307 vaccine-specific clones derived from convalescent patients. Median reactive clonotypes, those recognizing SARS-CoV-2, rose from roughly 19 to 38, not significantly.

Treatment meaning: roughly ten-day PBMC culture with coronavirus spike peptide pools or control peptides (ViraFEST assay). Cultured CD4+ T cells had their DNA profiled by the Oncomine TCR Beta short-read assay. TCRdb called the PCR reads again in MiXCR, with one record for every CDR3 protein. The sample shows around 10,000 distinct CDR3 sequences, around 55% of them seen only once. Worth noting for this clonotype: Its target is unknown.

Sequencing used CD4+ T cells from blood, cultured in vitro. The clonotype was recovered from a human donor who had recovered from COVID-19.

The CDR3 DNA follows: TGTGCCAGCAGCCCCTATTTGAACTATGGCTACACCTTC. Its translation: CASSPYLNYGYTF. V is TRBV7-2 and J is TRBJ1-2; D remains ambiguous. Germline CDR1 reads SGHTA; CDR2 reads FQGNSA. The CDR3 covers 13 residues. Trimming left V 5 bases short and J 2 bases short, with 9 bases between.